These 13 T cell receptor beta chains were sequenced from one sample in a study of blood T cell repertoires in COVID-19. Profiling relied on immunoSEQ multiplex PCR, and the TCRdb table lists in-frame clones only, not all of them. The data show some 500,000 clones, with less than 90% seen just once and less than 9% held by the top ten. Sequencing input: peripheral blood. These receptors were collected from a woman in her forties or fifties with COVID-19, enrolled during active disease.

CDR3 protein: CASSPRRGSGANVLTF. The CDR3 nucleotides read TGTGCCAGCAGCCCTCGCAGGGGCTCTGGGGCCAACGTCCTGACTTTC. The chain employs TRBV3-1 (or the pseudogene TRBV3-2) and TRBJ2-6, with D perhaps matching TRBD1 (6 bases). The germline gives CDR1 LGHDT, CDR2 YNNKEL (reference sequence). The ends were cut back, 4 bases at V and 0 bases at J, with 10 bases in the middle. The CDR3 is 16 amino acids.

The chain links TRBV4-2 to TRBJ2-1; D may be TRBD1 (5 bases). The V end was cut by 1 base, the J end by 8 bases, with 12 bases between. CDR1 and CDR2 (germline): LGHNA, YNFKEQ. This CDR3 has 14 amino acids. CDR3 DNA: TGTGCCAGCAGCCAAGGTTATGGGGCCGATGAGCAGTTCTTC. Protein sequence: CASSQGYGADEQFF.

The chain carries TRBV12-5 and TRBJ1-5; 10 bases line up with TRBD1. Germline V gene data show CDR1 as LGHNT and CDR2 as FRNRAP. This CDR3 region has 14 residues. V shed 6 bases and J 4 bases; nucleotides not matched to a gene: 3. The DNA of the CDR3 is TGTGCTAGTGGGTGGACAGGGGGAAATCAGCCCCAGCATTTT. Translated: CASGWTGGNQPQHF.

The chain recombines TRBV2 with TRBJ2-7, with D possibly TRBD2 on 5 matching bases. With 10 bases removed from V and 0 bases from J, the gap between germline ends came to 10 bases. Germline loops: CDR1 SNHLY, CDR2 FYNNEI. This CDR3 region has 12 residues. Here the CDR3 DNA reads TGTGCCACCAGAGGAGGCTCCTACGAGCAGTACTTC. Translating gives CATRGGSYEQYF.

The chain uses TRBV7-2 and TRBJ1-5; weak D call: TRBD1 (5 bases). Germline V lookup: CDR1 SGHTA, CDR2 FQGNSA. V dropped 5 bases and J dropped 11 bases, with 16 bases sitting between them. The CDR3 is made up of 13 amino acids. CDR3 DNA: TGTGCCAGCAGCCCCCATGCGCGGGGGACCCAGCATTTT. This sequence encodes CASSPHARGTQHF.

This sequence joins TRBV29-1 and TRBJ2-5; TRBD1 aligns across 7 bases. Germline CDR1 and CDR2: SQVTM and ANQGSEA. This CDR3 is built from 16 residues. Losses at the gene ends were 0 bases for V and 4 bases for J; bases not matched to a gene: 11. This CDR3 reads CSVEDRYETGRETQYF. The CDR3 DNA reads as TGCAGCGTTGAAGATCGCTATGAGACAGGGAGAGAGACCCAGTACTTC.

This clone was observed once. V usage is TRBV5-8 and J usage is TRBJ1-1; 8 nucleotides align to TRBD1. V lost 4 bases to trimming and J lost 2 bases; unmatched junction nucleotides: 7. Germline V gene lookup returns CDR1 SGHTS and CDR2 YDEGEE. The CDR3 is 15 amino acids. CDR3 loop: CASSPGTGGNTEAFF. The DNA of the CDR3 is TGTGCCAGCAGCCCTGGGACAGGTGGAAACACTGAAGCTTTCTTT.

The V call is TRBV11-2, the J call TRBJ2-3, with D perhaps TRBD1 (5 bases). CDR3 length: 15 amino acids. Germline CDR1 SGHAT, CDR2 FQNNGV. V was pared by 5 bases and J by 8 bases, with 20 bases between. CDR3 in amino acids: CASSPTTGVHGTQYF. The CDR3 DNA is TGTGCCAGCAGCCCCACAACAGGAGTTCATGGTACGCAGTATTTT.

This chain connects TRBV19 to TRBJ1-5, with TRBD1 matching 7 bases. CDR1 and CDR2 from the germline V gene are LNHDA and SQIVND (reference sequence). The CDR3 is 14 residues long. The trim removed 7 bases at V and 4 bases at J, leaving 7 bases unmatched. The CDR3 loop reads CASTEQGINQPQHF. The DNA of the CDR3 is TGTGCCAGTACCGAACAGGGGATTAATCAGCCCCAGCATTTT. Full variable domain (rest looked up from reference TRBV19 and TRBJ1-5): DGGITQSPKYLFRKEGQNVTLSCEQNLNHDAMYWYRQDPGQGLRLIYYSQIVNDFQKGDIAEGYSVSREKKESFPLTVTSAQKNPTAFYLCASTEQGINQPQHFGDGTRLSIL.

The V call is TRBV6-5, the J call TRBJ1-6, with D uncertain. This CDR3 spans 13 amino acids. In germline, CDR1 is MNHEY, CDR2 SVGAGI. The ends were cut back, 2 bases at V and 12 bases at J, with 11 bases in the middle. In DNA form, the CDR3 reads TGTGCCAGCAGTTACCCCGGACGGGGACCCCTCCACTTT. This translates into CASSYPGRGPLHF.

Of note for this clone: One junction end disagrees with the germline gene, perhaps due to a read error. This sequence joins TRBV7-2 and TRBJ2-1; D may be TRBD2 (6 bases). Germline V gene data show CDR1 as SGHTA and CDR2 as FQGNSA. The length of the CDR3 is 14 residues. CDR3 sequence (DNA): TGTGCCAGCAGCTTAGGGGACTCCGACAATGAGCAGTTCTTC. As protein: CASSLGDSDNEQFF. The whole variable domain, remainder taken from reference TRBV7-2 and TRBJ2-1, is GAGVSQSPSNKVTEKGKDVELRCDPISGHTALYWYRQSLGQGLEFLIYFQGNSAPDKSGLPSDRFSAERTGGSVSTLTIQRTQQEDSAVYLCASSLGDSDNEQFFGPGTRLTVL.

The J gene is TRBJ1-1, the V gene TRBV19; 7 positions match TRBD1. The trim removed 4 bases at V and 4 bases at J, leaving 15 bases unmatched. CDR1 is LNHDA and CDR2 is SQIVND in the germline V gene (reference sequence). The CDR3 consists of 17 residues. The CDR3 loop is CASSTPGQIPTGTEAFF. The CDR3 DNA reads TGTGCCAGTAGTACACCGGGACAGATCCCCACGGGCACTGAAGCTTTCTTT.

J is TRBJ1-5 and V is TRBV6-5, with 9 bases matching TRBD1. Germline CDR1 is MNHEY and CDR2 is SVGAGI. The CDR3 has 15 amino acids. The ends lost 5 bases at V and 3 bases at J; junction bases unmatched: 5. The CDR3 DNA follows: TGTGCCAGCAGTCGGACAGGGGCGACCAATCAGCCCCAGCATTTT. It encodes CASSRTGATNQPQHF.